The sample holds a few counts of the clone carrying this TCR beta chain. These data originate in a study of OX40 agonist ivuxolimab in advanced cancers. Study information: Patients assigned to dose escalation were diagnosed with hepatocellular carcinoma, melanoma, renal cell or head and neck cancer.

The CDR3 runs to 11 residues. The V and J ends lost 3 bases and 9 bases respectively, with 12 bases between them. The germline gives CDR1 SQVTM, CDR2 ANQGSEA. Assay: immunoSEQ multiplex PCR; the TCRdb copy retains only in-frame clones and omits some. The sample consists of about 72,000 clones, about 85% of them appearing once. The clonotype comes from an adult with an advanced solid tumor such as melanoma, head and neck, liver or kidney cancer. The chain couples TRBV29-1 to TRBJ2-7; D is perhaps TRBD2 (6 bases). The sample here was CD4+ or CD8+ T cells sorted from blood, taken in a trial of the OX40 agonist ivuxolimab. The CDR3 here is CSVDSRGGQYF. For the CDR3, the DNA is TGCAGCGTTGATTCGCGGGGAGGGCAGTACTTC.